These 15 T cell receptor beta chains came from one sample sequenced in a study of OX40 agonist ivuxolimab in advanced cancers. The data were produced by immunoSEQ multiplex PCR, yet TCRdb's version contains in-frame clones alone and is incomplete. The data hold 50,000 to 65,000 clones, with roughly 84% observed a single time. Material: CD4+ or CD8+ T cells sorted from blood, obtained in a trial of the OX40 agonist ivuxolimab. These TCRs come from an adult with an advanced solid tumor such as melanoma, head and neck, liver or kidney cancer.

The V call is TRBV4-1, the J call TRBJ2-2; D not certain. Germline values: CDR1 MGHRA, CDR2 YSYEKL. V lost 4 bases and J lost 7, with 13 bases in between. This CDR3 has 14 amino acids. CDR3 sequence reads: CASSRTTDGGELFF. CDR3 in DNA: TGCGCCAGCAGCCGAACGACGGACGGCGGGGAGCTGTTTTTT.

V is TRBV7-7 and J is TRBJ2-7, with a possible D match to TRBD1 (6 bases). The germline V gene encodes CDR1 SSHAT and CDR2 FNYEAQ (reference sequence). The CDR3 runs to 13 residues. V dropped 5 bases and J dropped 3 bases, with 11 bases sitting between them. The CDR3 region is CASSTRTVYEQYF. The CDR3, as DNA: TGTGCCAGCAGCACCCGGACAGTCTACGAGCAGTACTTC.

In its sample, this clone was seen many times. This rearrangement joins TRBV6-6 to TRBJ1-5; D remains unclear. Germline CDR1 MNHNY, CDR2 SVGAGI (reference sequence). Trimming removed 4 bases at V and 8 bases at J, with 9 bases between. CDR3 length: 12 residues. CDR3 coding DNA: TGTGCCAGCAGTTCGCGAGGGAAGCCCCAGCATTTT. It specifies CASSSRGKPQHF.

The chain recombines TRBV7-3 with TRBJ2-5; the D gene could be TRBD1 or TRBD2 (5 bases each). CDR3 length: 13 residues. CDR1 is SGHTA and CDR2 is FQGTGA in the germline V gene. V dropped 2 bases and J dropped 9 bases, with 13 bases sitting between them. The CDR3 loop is CASSLGTPGAQYF. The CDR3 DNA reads TGTGCCAGCAGCTTAGGGACCCCCGGGGCCCAGTACTTC. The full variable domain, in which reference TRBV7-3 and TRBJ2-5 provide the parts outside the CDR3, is GAGVSQTPSNKVTEKGKYVELRCDPISGHTALYWYRQSLGQGPEFLIYFQGTGAADDSGLPNDRFFAVRPEGSVSTLKIQRTERGDSAVYLCASSLGTPGAQYFGPGTRLLVL.

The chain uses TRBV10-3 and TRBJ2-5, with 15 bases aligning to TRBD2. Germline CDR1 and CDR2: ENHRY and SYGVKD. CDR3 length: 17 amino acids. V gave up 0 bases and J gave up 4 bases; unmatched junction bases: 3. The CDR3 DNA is TGTGCCATCAGTGAGTCTGGGACTAGCGGGGGGAGAGAGACCCAGTACTTC. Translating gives CAISESGTSGGRETQYF.

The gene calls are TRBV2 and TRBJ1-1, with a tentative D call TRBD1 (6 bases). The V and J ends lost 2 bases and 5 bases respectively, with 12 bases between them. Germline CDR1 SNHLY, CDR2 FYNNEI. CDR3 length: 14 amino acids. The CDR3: CASSESGGWTEAFF. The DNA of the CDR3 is TGTGCCAGCAGTGAATCCGGGGGCTGGACTGAAGCTTTCTTT.

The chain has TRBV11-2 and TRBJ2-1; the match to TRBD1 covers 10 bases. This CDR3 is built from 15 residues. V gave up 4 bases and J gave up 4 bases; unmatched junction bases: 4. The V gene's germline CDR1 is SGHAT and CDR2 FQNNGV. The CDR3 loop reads CASSWTGGRYNEQFF. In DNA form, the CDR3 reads TGTGCCAGCAGCTGGACAGGGGGAAGGTACAATGAGCAGTTCTTC.

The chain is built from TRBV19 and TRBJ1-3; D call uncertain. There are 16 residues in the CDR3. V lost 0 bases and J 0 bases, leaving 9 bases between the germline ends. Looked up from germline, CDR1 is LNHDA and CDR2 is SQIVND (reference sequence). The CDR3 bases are TGTGCCAGTAGTATAGATACCCTTACCTCTGGAAACACCATATATTTT. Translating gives CASSIDTLTSGNTIYF.

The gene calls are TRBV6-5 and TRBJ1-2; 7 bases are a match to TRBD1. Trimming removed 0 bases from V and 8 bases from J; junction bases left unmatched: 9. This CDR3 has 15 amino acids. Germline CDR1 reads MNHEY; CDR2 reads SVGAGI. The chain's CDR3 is CASSYSIGQGGGYTF. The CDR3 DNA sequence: TGTGCCAGCAGTTACTCGATAGGGCAGGGGGGAGGCTACACCTTC.

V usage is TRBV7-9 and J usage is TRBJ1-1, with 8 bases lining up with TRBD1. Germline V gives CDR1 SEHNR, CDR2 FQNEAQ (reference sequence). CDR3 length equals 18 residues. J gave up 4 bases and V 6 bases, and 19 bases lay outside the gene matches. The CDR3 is CASRQRQGPTGIGTEAFF. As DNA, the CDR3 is TGTGCCAGCAGACAACGACAGGGGCCGACCGGGATCGGCACTGAAGCTTTCTTT.

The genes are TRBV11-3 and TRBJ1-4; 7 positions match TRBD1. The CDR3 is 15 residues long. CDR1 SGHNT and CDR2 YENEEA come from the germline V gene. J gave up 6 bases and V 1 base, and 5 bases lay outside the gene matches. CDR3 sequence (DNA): TGTGCCAGCAGCTTAGTTACAGGGGACCATGAAAAACTGTTTTTT. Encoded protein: CASSLVTGDHEKLFF.

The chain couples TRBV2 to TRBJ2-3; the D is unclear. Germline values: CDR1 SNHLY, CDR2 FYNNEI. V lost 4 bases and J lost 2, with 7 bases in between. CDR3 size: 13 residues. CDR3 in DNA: TGTGCCAGCAGTGGGTATCCCACAGATACGCAGTATTTT. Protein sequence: CASSGYPTDTQYF.

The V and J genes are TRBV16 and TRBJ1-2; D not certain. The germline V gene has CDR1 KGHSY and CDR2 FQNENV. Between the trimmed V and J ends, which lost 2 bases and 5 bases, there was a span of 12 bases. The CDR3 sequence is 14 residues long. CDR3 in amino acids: CASSQIGIGYGYTF. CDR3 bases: TGTGCCAGCAGCCAAATCGGGATTGGGTATGGCTACACCTTC. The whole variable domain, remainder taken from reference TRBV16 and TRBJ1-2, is GEEVAQTPKHLVRGEGQKAKLYCAPIKGHSYVFWYQQVLKNEFKFLISFQNENVFDETGMPKERFSAKCLPNSPCSLEIQATKLEDSAVYFCASSQIGIGYGYTFGSGTRLTVV.

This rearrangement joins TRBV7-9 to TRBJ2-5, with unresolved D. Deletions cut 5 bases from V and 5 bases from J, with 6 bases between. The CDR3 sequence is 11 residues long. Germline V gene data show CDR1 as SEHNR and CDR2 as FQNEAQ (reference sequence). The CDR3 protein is CASSPAETQYF. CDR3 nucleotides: TGTGCCAGCAGCCCGGCGGAGACCCAGTACTTC.

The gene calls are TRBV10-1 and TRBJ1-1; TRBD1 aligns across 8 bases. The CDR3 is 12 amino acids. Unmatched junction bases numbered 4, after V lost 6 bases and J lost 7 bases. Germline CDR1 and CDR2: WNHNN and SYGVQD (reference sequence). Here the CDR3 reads CASRYDRGEAFF. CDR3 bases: TGCGCCAGCAGATACGACAGGGGTGAAGCTTTCTTT.